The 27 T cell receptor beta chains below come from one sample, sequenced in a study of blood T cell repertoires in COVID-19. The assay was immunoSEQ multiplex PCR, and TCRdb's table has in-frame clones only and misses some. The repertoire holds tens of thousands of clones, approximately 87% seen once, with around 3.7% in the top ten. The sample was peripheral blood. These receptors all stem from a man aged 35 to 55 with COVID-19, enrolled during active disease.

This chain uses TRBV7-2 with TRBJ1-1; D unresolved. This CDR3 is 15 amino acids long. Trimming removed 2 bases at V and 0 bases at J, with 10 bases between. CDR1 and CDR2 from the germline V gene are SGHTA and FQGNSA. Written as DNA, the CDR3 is TGTGCCAGCAGCTTATTTAGCACTCTGAACACTGAAGCTTTCTTT. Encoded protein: CASSLFSTLNTEAFF.

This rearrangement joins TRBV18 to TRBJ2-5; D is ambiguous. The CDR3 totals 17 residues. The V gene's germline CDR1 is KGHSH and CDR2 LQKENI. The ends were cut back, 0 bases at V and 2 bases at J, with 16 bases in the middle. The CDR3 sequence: CASSPPPSHGEQETQYF. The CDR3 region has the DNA TGTGCCAGCTCACCACCGCCCTCGCACGGAGAGCAAGAGACCCAGTACTTC.

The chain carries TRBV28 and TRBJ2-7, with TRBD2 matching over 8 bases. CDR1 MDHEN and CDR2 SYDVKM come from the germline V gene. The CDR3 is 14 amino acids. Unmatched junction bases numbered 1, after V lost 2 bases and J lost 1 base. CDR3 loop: CASSLAGGSYEQYF. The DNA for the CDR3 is TGTGCCAGCAGTTTAGCGGGGGGATCCTACGAGCAGTACTTC.

The CDR3 protein is CASSLTGQERNTIYF. The CDR3 DNA is TGCGCCAGCAGCCTGACGGGACAGGAGAGAAACACCATATATTTT. V is TRBV5-1 and J is TRBJ1-3, with 8 bases that match TRBD1. Germline V gene data show CDR1 as SGHRS and CDR2 as YFSETQ. The CDR3 loop spans 15 amino acids. V was clipped by 4 bases and J by 5 bases; unmatched bases: 8.

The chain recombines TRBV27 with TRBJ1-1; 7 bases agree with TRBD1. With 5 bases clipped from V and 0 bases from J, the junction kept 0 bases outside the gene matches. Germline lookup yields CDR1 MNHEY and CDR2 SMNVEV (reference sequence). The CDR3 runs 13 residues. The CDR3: CASSDRVNTEAFF. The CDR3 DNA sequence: TGTGCCAGCAGTGACAGGGTGAACACTGAAGCTTTCTTT.

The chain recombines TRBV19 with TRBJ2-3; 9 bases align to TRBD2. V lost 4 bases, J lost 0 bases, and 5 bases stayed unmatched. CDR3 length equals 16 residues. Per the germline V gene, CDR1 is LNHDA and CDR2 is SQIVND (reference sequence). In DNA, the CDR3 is TGTGCCAGTAGTAGGACTAGCGCCAAGAGCACAGATACGCAGTATTTT. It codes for CASSRTSAKSTDTQYF. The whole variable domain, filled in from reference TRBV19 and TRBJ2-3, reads DGGITQSPKYLFRKEGQNVTLSCEQNLNHDAMYWYRQDPGQGLRLIYYSQIVNDFQKGDIAEGYSVSREKKESFPLTVTSAQKNPTAFYLCASSRTSAKSTDTQYFGPGTRLTVL.

The CDR3 coding sequence is TGTGCCAGCAGTGGACAGGCCAGCTCTGGAAACACCATATATTTT. Protein: CASSGQASSGNTIYF. The chain uses TRBV2 and TRBJ1-3, with a tentative D call TRBD1 (6 bases). The CDR3 spans 15 residues. Per germline, CDR1 SNHLY and CDR2 FYNNEI. Between the trimmed V and J ends, which lost 4 bases and 0 bases, there was a span of 10 bases. Using reference TRBV2 and TRBJ1-3 for the parts outside the CDR3, the full variable domain is EPEVTQTPSHQVTQMGQEVILRCVPISNHLYFYWYRQILGQKVEFLVSFYNNEISEKSEIFDDQFSVERPDGSNFTLKIRSTKLEDSAMYFCASSGQASSGNTIYFGEGSWLTVV.

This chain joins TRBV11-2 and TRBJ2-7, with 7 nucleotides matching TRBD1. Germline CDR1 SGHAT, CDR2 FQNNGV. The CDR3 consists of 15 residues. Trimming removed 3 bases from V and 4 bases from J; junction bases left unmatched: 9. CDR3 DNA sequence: TGTGCCAGCAGCTTCCAAAGGGACAGCCTTTACGAGCAGTACTTC. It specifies CASSFQRDSLYEQYF.

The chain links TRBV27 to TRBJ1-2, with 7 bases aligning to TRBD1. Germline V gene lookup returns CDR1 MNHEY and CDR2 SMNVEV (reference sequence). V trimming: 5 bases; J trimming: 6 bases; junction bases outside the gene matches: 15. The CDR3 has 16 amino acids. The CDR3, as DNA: TGTGCCAGCAGTCCACTCGCCCCCACAGGGGTTGATGGCTACACCTTC. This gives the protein CASSPLAPTGVDGYTF.

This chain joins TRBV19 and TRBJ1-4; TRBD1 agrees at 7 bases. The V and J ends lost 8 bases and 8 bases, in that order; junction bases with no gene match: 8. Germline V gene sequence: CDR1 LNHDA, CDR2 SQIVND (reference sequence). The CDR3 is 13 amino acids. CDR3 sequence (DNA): TGTGCCAGTCAGACAGGGCTGGACGAAAAACTGTTTTTT. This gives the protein CASQTGLDEKLFF.

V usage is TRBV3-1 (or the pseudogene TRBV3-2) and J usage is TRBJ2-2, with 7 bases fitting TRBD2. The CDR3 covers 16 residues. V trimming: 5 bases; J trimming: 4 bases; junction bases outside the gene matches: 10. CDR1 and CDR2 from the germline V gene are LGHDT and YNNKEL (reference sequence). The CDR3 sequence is CASSWDREDLTGELFF. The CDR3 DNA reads TGTGCCAGCAGCTGGGATCGGGAGGATCTCACCGGGGAGCTGTTTTTT.

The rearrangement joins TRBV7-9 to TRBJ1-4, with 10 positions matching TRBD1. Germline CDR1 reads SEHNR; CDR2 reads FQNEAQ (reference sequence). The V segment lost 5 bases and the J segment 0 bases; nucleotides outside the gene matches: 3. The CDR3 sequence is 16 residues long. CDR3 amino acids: CASSPGQGATNEKLFF. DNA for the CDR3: TGTGCCAGCAGCCCTGGACAGGGGGCAACTAATGAAAAACTGTTTTTT.

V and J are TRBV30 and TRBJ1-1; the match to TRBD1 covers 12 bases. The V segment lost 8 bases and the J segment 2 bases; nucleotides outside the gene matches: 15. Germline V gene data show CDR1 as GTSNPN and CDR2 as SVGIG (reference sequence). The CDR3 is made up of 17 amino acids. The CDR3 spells CAVTQKTGTGGNTEAFF. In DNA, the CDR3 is TGTGCCGTAACGCAAAAAACCGGGACAGGGGGCAACACTGAAGCTTTCTTT.

CDR3 nucleotides: TGTGCCAGCAGTTTGTTGCGGGATAATGAAAAACTGTTTTTT. It encodes CASSLLRDNEKLFF. The chain carries TRBV28 and TRBJ1-4; D is unresolved. The CDR3 spans 14 residues. V lost 3 bases and J 4 bases, leaving 9 bases between the germline ends. Germline V gene lookup returns CDR1 MDHEN and CDR2 SYDVKM.

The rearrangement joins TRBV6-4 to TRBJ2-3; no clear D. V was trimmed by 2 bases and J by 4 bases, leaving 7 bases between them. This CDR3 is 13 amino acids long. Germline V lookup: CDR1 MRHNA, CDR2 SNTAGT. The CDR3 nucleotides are TGTGCCAGCAGTGACCCCAGATCAGATACGCAGTATTTT. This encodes CASSDPRSDTQYF.

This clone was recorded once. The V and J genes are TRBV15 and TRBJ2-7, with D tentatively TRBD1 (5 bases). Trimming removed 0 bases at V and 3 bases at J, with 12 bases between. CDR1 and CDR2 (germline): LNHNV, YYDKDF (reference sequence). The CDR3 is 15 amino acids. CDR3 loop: CATSRDQNRIYEQYF. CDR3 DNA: TGTGCCACCAGCAGAGATCAGAACAGGATCTACGAGCAGTACTTC.

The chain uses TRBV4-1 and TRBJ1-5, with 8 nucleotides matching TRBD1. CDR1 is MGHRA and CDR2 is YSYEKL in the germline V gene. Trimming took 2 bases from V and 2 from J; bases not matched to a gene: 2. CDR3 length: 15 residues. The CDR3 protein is CASSQQQGGNQPQHF. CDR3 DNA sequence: TGCGCCAGCAGCCAACAACAGGGGGGCAATCAGCCCCAGCATTTT.

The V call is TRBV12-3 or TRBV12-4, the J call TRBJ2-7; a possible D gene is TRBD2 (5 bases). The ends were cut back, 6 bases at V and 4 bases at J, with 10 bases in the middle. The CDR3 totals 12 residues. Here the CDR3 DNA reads TGTGCCAGCAGCCAGACTATTTACGAGCAGTACTTC. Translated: CASSQTIYEQYF.

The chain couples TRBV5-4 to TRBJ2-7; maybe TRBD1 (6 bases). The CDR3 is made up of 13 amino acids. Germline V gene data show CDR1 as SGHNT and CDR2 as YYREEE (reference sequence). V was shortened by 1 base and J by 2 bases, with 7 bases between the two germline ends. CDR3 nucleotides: TGTGCCAGCAGCTTGAGGGGGACCTACGAGCAGTACTTC. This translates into CASSLRGTYEQYF. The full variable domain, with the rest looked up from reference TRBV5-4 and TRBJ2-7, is ETGVTQSPTHLIKTRGQQVTLRCSSQSGHNTVSWYQQALGQGPQFIFQYYREEENGRGNFPPRFSGLQFPNYSSELNVNALELDDSALYLCASSLRGTYEQYFGPGTRLTVT.

The CDR3 here is CASSLPRETQYF. The CDR3 bases are TGTGCCAGCAGCTTACCCCGGGAGACCCAGTACTTC. This rearrangement joins TRBV7-8 to TRBJ2-5, with D uncertain. The CDR3 sequence is 12 residues long. In germline, CDR1 is SGHVS, CDR2 FQNEAQ. Trimming took off 2 bases at V and 5 bases at J, with 6 bases between the two ends.

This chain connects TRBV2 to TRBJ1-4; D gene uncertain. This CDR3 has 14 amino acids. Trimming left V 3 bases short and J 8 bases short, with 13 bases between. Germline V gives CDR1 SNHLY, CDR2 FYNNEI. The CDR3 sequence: CASSDSHSQEKLFF. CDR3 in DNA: TGTGCCAGCAGTGATAGTCACAGCCAAGAAAAACTGTTTTTT.

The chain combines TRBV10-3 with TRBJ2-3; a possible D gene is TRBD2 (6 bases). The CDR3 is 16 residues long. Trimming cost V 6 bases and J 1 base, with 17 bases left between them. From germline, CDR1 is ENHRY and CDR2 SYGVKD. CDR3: CAISDGQRGGTDTQYF. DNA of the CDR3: TGTGCCATCAGCGACGGTCAGCGCGGGGGCACAGATACGCAGTATTTT.

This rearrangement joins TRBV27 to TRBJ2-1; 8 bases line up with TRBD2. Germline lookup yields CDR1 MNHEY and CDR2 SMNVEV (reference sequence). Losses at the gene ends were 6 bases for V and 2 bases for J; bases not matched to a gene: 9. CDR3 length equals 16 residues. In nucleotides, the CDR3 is TGTGCCAGCAGGGACTCCACTAGCGGCGCCTACAATGAGCAGTTCTTC. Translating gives CASRDSTSGAYNEQFF.

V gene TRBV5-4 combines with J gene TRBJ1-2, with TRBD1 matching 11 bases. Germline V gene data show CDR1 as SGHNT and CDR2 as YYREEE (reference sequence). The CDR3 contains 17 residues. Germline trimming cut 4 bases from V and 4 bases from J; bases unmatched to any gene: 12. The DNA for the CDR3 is TGTGCCAGCAGCCGTAGCCCGGGACAGGGGGGACTCTATGGCTACACCTTC. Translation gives CASSRSPGQGGLYGYTF.

The CDR3 region has the DNA TGTGCCAGCAGCCCGTCCGACAGCCGCTCTGGAAACACCATATATTTT. It codes for CASSPSDSRSGNTIYF. This chain uses TRBV3-1 (or the pseudogene TRBV3-2) with TRBJ1-3, with D possibly TRBD1 on 5 matching bases. The CDR3 is 16 residues long. Germline CDR1 reads LGHDT; CDR2 reads YNNKEL (reference sequence). V gave up 4 bases and J gave up 0 bases, with 13 bases separating them.

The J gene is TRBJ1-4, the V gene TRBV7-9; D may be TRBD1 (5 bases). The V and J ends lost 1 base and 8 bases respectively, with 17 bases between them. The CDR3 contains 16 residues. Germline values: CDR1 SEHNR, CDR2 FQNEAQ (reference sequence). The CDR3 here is CASSLDVGGGGEKLFF. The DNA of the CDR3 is TGTGCCAGCAGCTTAGATGTCGGGGGTGGAGGCGAAAAACTGTTTTTT. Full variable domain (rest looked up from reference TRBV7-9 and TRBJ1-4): DTGVSQNPRHKITKRGQNVTFRCDPISEHNRLYWYRQTLGQGPEFLTYFQNEAQLEKSRLLSDRFSAERPKGSFSTLEIQRTEQGDSAMYLCASSLDVGGGGEKLFFGSGTQLSVL.

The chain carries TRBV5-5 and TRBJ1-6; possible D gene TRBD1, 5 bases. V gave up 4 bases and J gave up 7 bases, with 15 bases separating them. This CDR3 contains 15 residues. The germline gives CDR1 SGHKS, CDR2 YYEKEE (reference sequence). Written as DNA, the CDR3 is TGTGCCAGCAGCCAGCGACAGAATCTGAATTCACCCCTCCACTTT. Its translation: CASSQRQNLNSPLHF.